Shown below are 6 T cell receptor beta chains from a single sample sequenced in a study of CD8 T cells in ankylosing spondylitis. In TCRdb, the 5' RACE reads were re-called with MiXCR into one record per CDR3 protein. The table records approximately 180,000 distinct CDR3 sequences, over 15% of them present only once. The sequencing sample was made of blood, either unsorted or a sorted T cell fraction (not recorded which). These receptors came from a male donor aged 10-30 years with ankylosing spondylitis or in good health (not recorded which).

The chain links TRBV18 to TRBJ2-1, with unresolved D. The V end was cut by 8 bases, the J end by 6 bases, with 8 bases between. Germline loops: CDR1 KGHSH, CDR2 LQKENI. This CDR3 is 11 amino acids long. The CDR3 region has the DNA TGTGCCAGCACCACCTCCAATGAGCAGTTCTTC. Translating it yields CASTTSNEQFF.

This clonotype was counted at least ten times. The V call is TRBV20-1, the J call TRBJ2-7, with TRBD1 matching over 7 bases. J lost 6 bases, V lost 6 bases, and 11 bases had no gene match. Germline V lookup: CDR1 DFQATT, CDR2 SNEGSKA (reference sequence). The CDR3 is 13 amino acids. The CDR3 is CSAGTARSVEQYF. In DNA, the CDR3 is TGCAGTGCCGGGACAGCCCGGTCGGTCGAGCAGTACTTC.

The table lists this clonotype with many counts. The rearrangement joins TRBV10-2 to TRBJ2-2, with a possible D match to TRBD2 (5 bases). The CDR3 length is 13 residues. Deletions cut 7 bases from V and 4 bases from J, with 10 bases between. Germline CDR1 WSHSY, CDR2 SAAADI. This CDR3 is CASTERPTGELFF. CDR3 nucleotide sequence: TGCGCCAGCACGGAGCGGCCCACCGGGGAGCTGTTTTTT.

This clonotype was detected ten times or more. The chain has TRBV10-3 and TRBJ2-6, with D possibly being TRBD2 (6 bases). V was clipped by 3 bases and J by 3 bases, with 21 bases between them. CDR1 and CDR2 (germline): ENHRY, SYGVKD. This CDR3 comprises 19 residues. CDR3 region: CAISDAYRDSVFGANVLTF. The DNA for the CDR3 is TGTGCCATCAGTGACGCATACCGGGACTCCGTGTTTGGGGCCAACGTCCTGACTTTC.

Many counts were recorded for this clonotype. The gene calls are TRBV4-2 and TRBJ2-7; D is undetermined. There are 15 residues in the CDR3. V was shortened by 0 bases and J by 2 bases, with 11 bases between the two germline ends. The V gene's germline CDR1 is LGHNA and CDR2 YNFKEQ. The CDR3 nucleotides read TGTGCCAGCAGCCAAGATCCGAACGGCGCCTACGAGCAGTACTTC. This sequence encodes CASSQDPNGAYEQYF.

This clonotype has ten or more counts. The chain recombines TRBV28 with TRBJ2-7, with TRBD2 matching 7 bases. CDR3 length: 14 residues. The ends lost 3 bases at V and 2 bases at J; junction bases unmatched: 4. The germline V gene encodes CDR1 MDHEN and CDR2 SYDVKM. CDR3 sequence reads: CASSFGGGPYEQYF. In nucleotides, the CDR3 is TGTGCCAGCAGTTTCGGGGGAGGGCCCTACGAGCAGTACTTC.